This T cell receptor beta chain was sequenced in a study of blood T cell repertoires in COVID-19. With 4 bases clipped from V and 0 bases from J, the junction kept 11 bases outside the gene matches. CDR3 size: 18 residues. The germline CDR1 and CDR2 sequences are SGHRS and YFSETQ. The table came from immunoSEQ multiplex PCR; TCRdb's copy has only in-frame clones and leaves some out. The table lists fewer than 250,000 clones, nearly 90% of them singletons. The chain employs TRBV5-1 and TRBJ2-1; 9 bases agree with TRBD1. This receptor was taken from a man in his thirties or forties who had recovered from COVID-19. The sequencing sample was made of PBMCs or T cells enriched from blood (not recorded which). The CDR3 DNA reads TGCGCCAGCAGCAACCCCGGGACAGGGATGAGCTCCTACAATGAGCAGTTCTTC. Protein: CASSNPGTGMSSYNEQFF.